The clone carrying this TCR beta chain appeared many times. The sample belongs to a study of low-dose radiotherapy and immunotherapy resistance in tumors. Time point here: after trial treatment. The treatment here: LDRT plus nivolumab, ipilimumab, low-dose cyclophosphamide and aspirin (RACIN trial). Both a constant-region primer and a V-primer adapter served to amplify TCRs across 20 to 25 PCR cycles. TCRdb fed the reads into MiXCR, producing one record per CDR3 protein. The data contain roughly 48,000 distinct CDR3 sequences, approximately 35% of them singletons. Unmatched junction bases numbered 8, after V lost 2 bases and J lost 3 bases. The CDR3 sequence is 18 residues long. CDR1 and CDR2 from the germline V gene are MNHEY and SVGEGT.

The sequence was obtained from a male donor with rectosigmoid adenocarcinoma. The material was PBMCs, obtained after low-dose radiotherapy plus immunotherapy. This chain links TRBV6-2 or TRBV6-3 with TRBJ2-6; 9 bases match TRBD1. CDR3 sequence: CASSYRPGTGFGANVLTF. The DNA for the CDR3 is TGTGCCAGCAGTTACCGTCCCGGGACAGGGTTTGGGGCCAACGTCCTGACTTTC.